The clone carrying this T cell receptor (beta chain) has ten or more counts. The data are from a study of T-cell reconstitution after alpha-beta-depleted transplantation in children. Molecular barcoding with unique molecular identifiers was used for the TCRbeta library. TCRdb ran MiXCR on the PCR reads and lists one entry per CDR3 protein. This table has more than 550,000 distinct CDR3 sequences, roughly a tenth appearing once. The CDR3 has 17 amino acids. Germline V gene data show CDR1 as DFQATT and CDR2 as SNEGSKA (reference sequence). With 4 bases removed from V and 0 bases from J, the gap between germline ends came to 22 bases.

The sequences come from PBMCs from the stem cell graft donor, collected from the stem cell graft. V gene TRBV20-1 combines with J gene TRBJ2-7; no firm D call. This sequence was found in a human donor who donated a stem cell graft to a child with acute myeloid leukemia. The DNA for the CDR3 is TGCAGTGCTAATACGATAAGAGGAGCACATAGCTCCTACGAGCAGTACTTC. Its translation: CSANTIRGAHSSYEQYF.